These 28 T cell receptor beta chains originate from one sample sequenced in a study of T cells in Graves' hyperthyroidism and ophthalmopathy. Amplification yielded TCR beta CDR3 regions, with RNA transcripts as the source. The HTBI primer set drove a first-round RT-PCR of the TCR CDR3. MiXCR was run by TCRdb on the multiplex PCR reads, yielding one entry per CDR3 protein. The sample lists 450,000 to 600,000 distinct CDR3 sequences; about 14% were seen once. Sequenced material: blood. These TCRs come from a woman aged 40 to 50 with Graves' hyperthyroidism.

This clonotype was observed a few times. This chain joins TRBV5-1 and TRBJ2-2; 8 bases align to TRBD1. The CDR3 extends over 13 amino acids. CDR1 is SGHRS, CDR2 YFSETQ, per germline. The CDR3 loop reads CATTTGALGELFF. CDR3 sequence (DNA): TGCGCGACCACGACAGGGGCCCTCGGGGAGCTGTTTTTT.

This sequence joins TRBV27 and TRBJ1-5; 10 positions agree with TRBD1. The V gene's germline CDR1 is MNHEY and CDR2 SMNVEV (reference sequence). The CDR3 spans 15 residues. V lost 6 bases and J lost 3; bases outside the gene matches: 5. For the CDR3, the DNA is TGTGCCAGCAGCCCGGACAGGGGGGACAATCAGCCCCAGCATTTT. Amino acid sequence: CASSPDRGDNQPQHF.

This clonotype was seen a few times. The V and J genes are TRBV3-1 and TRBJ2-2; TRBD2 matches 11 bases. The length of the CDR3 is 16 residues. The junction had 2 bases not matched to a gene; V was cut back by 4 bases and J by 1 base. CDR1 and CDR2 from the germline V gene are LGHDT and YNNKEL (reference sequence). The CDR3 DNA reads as TGTGCCAGCAGCCCCGGGACTAGCGGGAACACCGGGGAGCTGTTTTTT. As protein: CASSPGTSGNTGELFF.

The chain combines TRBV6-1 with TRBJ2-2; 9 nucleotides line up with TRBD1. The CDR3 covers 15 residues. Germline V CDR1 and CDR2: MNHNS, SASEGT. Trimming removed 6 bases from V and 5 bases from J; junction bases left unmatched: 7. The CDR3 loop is CASSSNRGQTGELFF. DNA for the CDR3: TGTGCCAGCAGCTCAAACAGGGGGCAAACCGGGGAGCTGTTTTTT.

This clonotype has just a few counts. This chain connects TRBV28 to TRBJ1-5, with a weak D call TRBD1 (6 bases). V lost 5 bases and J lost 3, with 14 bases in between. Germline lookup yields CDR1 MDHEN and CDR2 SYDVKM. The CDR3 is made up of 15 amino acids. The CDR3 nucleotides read TGTGCCAGCAGTGAAAGACAGGTGTACAATCAGCCCCAGCATTTT. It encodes CASSERQVYNQPQHF.

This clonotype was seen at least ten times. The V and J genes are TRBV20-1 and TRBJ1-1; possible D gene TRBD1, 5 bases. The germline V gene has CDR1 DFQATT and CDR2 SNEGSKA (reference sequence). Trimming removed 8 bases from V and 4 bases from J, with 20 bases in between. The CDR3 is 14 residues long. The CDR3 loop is CSPHSPGLGTEAFF. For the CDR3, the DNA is TGCAGTCCCCATAGCCCGGGGCTGGGCACTGAAGCTTTCTTT.

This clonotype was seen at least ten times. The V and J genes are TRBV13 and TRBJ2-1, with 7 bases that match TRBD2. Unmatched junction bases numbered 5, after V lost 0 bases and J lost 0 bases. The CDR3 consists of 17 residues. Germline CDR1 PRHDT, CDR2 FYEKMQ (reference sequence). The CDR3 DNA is TGTGCCAGCAGCTTAGGAGGTGGCGGGAGCTCCTACAATGAGCAGTTCTTC. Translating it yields CASSLGGGGSSYNEQFF.

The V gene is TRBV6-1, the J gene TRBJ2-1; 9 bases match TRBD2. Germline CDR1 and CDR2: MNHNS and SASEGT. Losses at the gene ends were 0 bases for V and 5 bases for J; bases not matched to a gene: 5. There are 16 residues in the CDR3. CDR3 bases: TGTGCCAGCAGTGAAGCCCCTAGCGGGATTCACAATGAGCAGTTCTTC. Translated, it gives CASSEAPSGIHNEQFF.

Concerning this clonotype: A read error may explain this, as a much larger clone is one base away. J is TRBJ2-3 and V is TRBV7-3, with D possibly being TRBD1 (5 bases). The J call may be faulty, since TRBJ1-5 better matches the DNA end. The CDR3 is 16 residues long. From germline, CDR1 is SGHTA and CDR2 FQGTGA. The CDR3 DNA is TGTGCCAGCAGCCCCTTGGGCGCGGGGGTTGGAGATACGCAGCATTTT. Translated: CASSPLGAGVGDTQHF.

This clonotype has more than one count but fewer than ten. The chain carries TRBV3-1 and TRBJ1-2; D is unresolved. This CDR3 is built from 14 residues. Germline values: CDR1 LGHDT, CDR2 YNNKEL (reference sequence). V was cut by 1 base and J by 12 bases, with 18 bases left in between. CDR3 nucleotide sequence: TGTGCCAGCAGCCAAGCAAACTTTGGAGAGAGGAACACCTTC. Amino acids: CASSQANFGERNTF. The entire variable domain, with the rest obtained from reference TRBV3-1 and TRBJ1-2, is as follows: DTAVSQTPKYLVTQMGNDKSIKCEQNLGHDTMYWYKQDSKKFLKIMFSYNNKELIINETVPNRFSPKSPDKAHLNLHINSLELGDSAVYFCASSQANFGERNTFGSGTRLTVV.

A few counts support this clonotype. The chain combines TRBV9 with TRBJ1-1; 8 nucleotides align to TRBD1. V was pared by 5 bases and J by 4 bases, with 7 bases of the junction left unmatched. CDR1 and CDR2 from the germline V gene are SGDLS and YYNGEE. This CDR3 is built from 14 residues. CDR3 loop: CASREITGGTEAFF. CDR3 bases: TGTGCCAGCAGAGAAATTACAGGGGGCACTGAAGCTTTCTTT. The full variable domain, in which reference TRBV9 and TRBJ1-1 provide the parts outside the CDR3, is DSGVTQTPKHLITATGQRVTLRCSPRSGDLSVYWYQQSLDQGLQFLIQYYNGEERAKGNILERFSAQQFPDLHSELNLSSLELGDSALYFCASREITGGTEAFFGQGTRLTVV.

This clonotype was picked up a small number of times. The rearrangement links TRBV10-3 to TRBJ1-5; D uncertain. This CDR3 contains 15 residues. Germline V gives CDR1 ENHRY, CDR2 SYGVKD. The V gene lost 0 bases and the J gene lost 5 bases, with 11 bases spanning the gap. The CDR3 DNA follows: TGTGCCATCAGTGAGTCAGGGTTAGTTTATCAGCCCCAGCATTTT. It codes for CAISESGLVYQPQHF.

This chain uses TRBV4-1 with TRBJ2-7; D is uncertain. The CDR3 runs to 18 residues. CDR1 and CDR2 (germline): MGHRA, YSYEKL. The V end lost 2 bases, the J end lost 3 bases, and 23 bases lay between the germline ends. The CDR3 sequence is CASSQMQPSAGWIYEQYF. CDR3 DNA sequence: TGCGCCAGCAGCCAAATGCAACCTTCGGCTGGATGGATCTACGAGCAGTACTTC.

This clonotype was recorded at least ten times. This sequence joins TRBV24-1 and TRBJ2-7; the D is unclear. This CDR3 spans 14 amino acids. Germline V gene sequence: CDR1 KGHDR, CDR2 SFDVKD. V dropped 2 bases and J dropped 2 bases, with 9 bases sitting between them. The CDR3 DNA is TGTGCCACCAGTGATTCTCGATCCACCTACGAGCAGTACTTC. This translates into CATSDSRSTYEQYF.

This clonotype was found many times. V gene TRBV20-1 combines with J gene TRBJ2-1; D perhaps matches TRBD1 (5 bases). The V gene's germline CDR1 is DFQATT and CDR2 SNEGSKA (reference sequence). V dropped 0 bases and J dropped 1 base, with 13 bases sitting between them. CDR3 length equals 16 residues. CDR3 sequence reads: CSARDPQGLSYNEQFF. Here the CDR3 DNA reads TGCAGTGCTAGAGATCCCCAGGGTTTATCCTACAATGAGCAGTTCTTC.

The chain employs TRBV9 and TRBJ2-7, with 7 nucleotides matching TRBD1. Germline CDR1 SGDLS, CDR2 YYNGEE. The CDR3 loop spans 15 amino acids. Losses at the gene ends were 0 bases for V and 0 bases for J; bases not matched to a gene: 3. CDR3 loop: CASSVEGQSSYEQYF. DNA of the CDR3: TGTGCCAGCAGCGTAGAGGGACAGAGCTCCTACGAGCAGTACTTC.

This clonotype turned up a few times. This CDR3 is CSARTSGSKNYEQYF. CDR3 bases: TGCAGTGCCCGGACTAGCGGCTCAAAAAACTACGAGCAGTACTTC. The genes are TRBV20-1 and TRBJ2-7, with 10 bases fitting TRBD2. Germline V gene sequence: CDR1 DFQATT, CDR2 SNEGSKA (reference sequence). J was trimmed by 3 bases and V by 6 bases; bases with no gene match: 11. The CDR3 runs to 15 residues.

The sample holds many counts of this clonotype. CDR3 nucleotide sequence: TGTGCCAGCAGTCGATCAGACGGAACTGAAGCTTTCTTT. This encodes CASSRSDGTEAFF. V usage is TRBV28 and J usage is TRBJ1-1; D ambiguous. Germline CDR1 and CDR2: MDHEN and SYDVKM. The CDR3 loop spans 13 amino acids. Trimming removed 5 bases from V and 5 bases from J, with 12 bases in between.

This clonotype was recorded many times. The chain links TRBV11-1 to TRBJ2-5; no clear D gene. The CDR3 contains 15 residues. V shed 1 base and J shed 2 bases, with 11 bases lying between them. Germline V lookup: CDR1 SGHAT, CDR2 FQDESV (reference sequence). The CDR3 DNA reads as TGTGCCAGCAGCTTAGACCCTACAGCACAAGAGACCCAGTACTTC. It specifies CASSLDPTAQETQYF.

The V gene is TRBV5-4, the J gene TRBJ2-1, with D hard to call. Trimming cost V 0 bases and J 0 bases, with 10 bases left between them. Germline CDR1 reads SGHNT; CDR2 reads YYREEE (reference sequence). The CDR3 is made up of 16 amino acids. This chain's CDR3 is CASSLAAMSSYNEQFF. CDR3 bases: TGTGCCAGCAGCTTGGCTGCCATGAGCTCCTACAATGAGCAGTTCTTC.

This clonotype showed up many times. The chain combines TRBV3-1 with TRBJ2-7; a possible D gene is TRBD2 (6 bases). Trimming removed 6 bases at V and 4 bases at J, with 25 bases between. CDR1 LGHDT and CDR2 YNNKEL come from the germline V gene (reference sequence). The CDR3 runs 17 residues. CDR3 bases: TGTGCCAGCAGTCCACCCGTGGGCGGGACCACGATGTACGAGCAGTACTTC. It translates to CASSPPVGGTTMYEQYF.

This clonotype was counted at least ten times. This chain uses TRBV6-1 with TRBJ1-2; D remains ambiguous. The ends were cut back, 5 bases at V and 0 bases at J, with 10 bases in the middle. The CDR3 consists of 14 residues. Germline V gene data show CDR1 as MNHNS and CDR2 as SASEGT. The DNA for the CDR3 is TGTGCCAGCAGTTGGAGGTCGCCTAACTATGGCTACACCTTC. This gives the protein CASSWRSPNYGYTF.

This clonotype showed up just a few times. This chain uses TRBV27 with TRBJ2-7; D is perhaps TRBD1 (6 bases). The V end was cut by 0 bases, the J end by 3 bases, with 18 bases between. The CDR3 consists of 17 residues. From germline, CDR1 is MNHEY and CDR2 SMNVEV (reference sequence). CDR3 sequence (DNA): TGTGCCAGCAGTTTATCTGCCCTCTGGACAGACCTCTACGAGCAGTACTTC. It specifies CASSLSALWTDLYEQYF.

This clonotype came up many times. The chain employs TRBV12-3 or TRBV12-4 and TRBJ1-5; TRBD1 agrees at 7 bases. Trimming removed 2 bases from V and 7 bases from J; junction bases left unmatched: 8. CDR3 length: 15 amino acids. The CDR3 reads CASSLRQGGGQPQHF. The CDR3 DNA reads TGTGCCAGCAGTTTACGACAGGGAGGAGGGCAGCCCCAGCATTTT.

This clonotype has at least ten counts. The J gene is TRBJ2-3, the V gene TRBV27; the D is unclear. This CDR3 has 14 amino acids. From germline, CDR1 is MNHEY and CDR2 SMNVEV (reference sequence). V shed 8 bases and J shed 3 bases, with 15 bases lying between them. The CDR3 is CASRTLDLTDTQYF. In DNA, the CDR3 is TGTGCCAGCCGGACCTTGGACCTGACAGATACGCAGTATTTT.

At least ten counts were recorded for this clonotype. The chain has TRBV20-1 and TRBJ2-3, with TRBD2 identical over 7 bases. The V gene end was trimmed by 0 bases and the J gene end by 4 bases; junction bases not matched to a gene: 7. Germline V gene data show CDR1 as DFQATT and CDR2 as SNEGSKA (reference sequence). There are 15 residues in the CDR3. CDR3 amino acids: CSARDGGSPSDTQYF. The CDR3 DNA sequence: TGCAGTGCTAGAGATGGCGGGAGCCCGTCAGATACGCAGTATTTT.

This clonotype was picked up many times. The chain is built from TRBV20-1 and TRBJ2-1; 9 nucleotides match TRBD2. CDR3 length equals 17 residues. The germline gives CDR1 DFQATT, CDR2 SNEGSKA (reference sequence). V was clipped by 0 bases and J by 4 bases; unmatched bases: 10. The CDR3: CSARDREGGRVYNEQFF. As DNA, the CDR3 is TGCAGTGCTAGAGATCGGGAAGGCGGGAGGGTTTACAATGAGCAGTTCTTC.

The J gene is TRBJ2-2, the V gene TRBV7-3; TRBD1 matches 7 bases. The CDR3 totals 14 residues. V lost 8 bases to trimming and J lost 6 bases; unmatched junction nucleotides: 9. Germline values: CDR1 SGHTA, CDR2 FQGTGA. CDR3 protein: CASSRTGAAGELFF. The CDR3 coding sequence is TGTGCCAGCTCGAGAACAGGGGCAGCCGGGGAGCTGTTTTTT.